This passage covers 11 T cell receptor beta chains from one sample sequenced in a study of T-cell reconstitution after alpha-beta-depleted transplantation in children. It was with unique molecular identifiers that the TCRbeta library was prepared. TCRdb reanalysed the PCR reads using MiXCR and keeps one entry per CDR3 protein. The table records about 360,000 distinct CDR3 sequences, 13% of them present only once. The sample was PBMCs, taken from the stem cell graft. The receptors here all came from a human donor who donated a stem cell graft to a child with Fanconi anemia.

The gene calls are TRBV4-3 and TRBJ2-2, with 8 bases lining up with TRBD2. The ends lost 0 bases at V and 2 bases at J; junction bases unmatched: 8. CDR3 length: 18 residues. Per the germline V gene, CDR1 is LGHNA and CDR2 is YSLEER. The CDR3 DNA reads TGCGCCAGCAGCCAAGATCCGGCGGGGGGTTTTAACACCGGGGAGCTGTTTTTT. Encoded protein: CASSQDPAGGFNTGELFF.

V gene TRBV7-2 combines with J gene TRBJ1-5; tentatively, D is TRBD1 (5 bases). The CDR3 is made up of 14 amino acids. CDR1 and CDR2 from the germline V gene are SGHTA and FQGNSA. Trimming removed 5 bases at V and 4 bases at J, with 12 bases between. CDR3 protein: CASSQGGVNQPQHF. The DNA of the CDR3 is TGTGCCAGCAGCCAGGGCGGTGTTAATCAGCCCCAGCATTTT.

The rearrangement uses TRBV4-3 and TRBJ2-3; 10 nucleotides agree with TRBD2. CDR3 size: 19 residues. Germline values: CDR1 LGHNA, CDR2 YSLEER. V trimming: 0 bases; J trimming: 0 bases; junction bases outside the gene matches: 9. The CDR3 sequence: CASSQDWSGGALSTDTQYF. As DNA, the CDR3 is TGCGCCAGCAGCCAAGATTGGAGCGGGGGGGCTTTAAGCACAGATACGCAGTATTTT.

The chain carries TRBV27 and TRBJ2-5; D unclear. This CDR3 has 13 residues. Germline CDR1 MNHEY, CDR2 SMNVEV (reference sequence). Trimming took off 2 bases at V and 3 bases at J, with 7 bases between the two ends. DNA for the CDR3: TGTGCCAGCAGTTTACATAGGAAAGAGACCCAGTACTTC. This translates into CASSLHRKETQYF.

This clonotype was detected many times. The chain links TRBV28 to TRBJ2-1; no reliable D call. CDR3 length equals 13 residues. Trimming stripped 7 bases from V and 1 base from J, with 8 bases between. CDR1 and CDR2 from the germline V gene are MDHEN and SYDVKM. The CDR3 loop reads CASNSPSYNEQFF. In DNA form, the CDR3 reads TGTGCCAGCAACTCACCTTCCTACAATGAGCAGTTCTTC.

This clonotype was detected only a few times. This sequence joins TRBV9 and TRBJ2-6, with 7 positions matching TRBD1. The CDR3 is made up of 17 amino acids. Germline V gives CDR1 SGDLS, CDR2 YYNGEE. The trim removed 0 bases at V and 2 bases at J, leaving 5 bases unmatched. CDR3 amino acids: CASSVAMTGTGANVLTF. CDR3 bases: TGTGCCAGCAGCGTAGCTATGACAGGGACTGGGGCCAACGTCCTGACTTTC.

The chain links TRBV19 to TRBJ2-7; D is undetermined. The CDR3 is 12 amino acids. V lost 3 bases and J lost 6, with 9 bases in between. Germline loops: CDR1 LNHDA, CDR2 SQIVND (reference sequence). The CDR3 sequence: CASSIVGSEQYF. CDR3 nucleotides: TGTGCCAGTAGTATCGTGGGCTCCGAGCAGTACTTC.

This clonotype was detected only a few times. The rearrangement uses TRBV12-3 or TRBV12-4 and TRBJ2-4, with TRBD1 matching over 7 bases. The ends lost 5 bases at V and 8 bases at J; junction bases unmatched: 3. The CDR3 loop spans 12 amino acids. The CDR3 region is CASSIDRDIQYF. Written as DNA, the CDR3 is TGTGCCAGCAGTATCGACAGGGACATTCAGTACTTC.

The gene calls are TRBV18 and TRBJ1-2; 7 nucleotides match TRBD1. The CDR3 is 15 amino acids. Germline V CDR1 and CDR2: KGHSH, LQKENI. V trimming: 1 base; J trimming: 4 bases; junction bases outside the gene matches: 6. The CDR3 DNA reads TGTGCCAGCTCACCACAAAGGGACAGCAGCTATGGCTACACCTTC. As protein: CASSPQRDSSYGYTF.

The table lists this clonotype with many counts. The V call is TRBV5-1, the J call TRBJ1-1; TRBD1 might be the D (5 bases). The CDR3 is 13 residues long. Trimming pared 0 bases from V and 7 bases from J, leaving 10 bases between. Germline-derived CDR1 and CDR2 are SGHRS and YFSETQ. This CDR3 reads CASSLARGSEAFF. The CDR3, as DNA: TGCGCCAGCAGCTTGGCGAGGGGAAGTGAAGCTTTCTTT. Supplemented by reference TRBV5-1 and TRBJ1-1, the full variable domain reads KAGVTQTPRYLIKTRGQQVTLSCSPISGHRSVSWYQQTPGQGLQFLFEYFSETQRNKGNFPGRFSGRQFSNSRSEMNVSTLELGDSALYLCASSLARGSEAFFGQGTRLTVV.

This clonotype was counted a few times. The rearrangement links TRBV20-1 to TRBJ2-3, with 8 bases matching TRBD2. Trimming at V came to 6 bases and at J to 9 bases, leaving 5 bases not matched to a gene. The CDR3 is made up of 11 amino acids. Looked up from germline, CDR1 is DFQATT and CDR2 is SNEGSKA (reference sequence). CDR3 nucleotides: TGCAGTGCGCAACTAGCGGAGACGCAGTATTTT. Translating gives CSAQLAETQYF.